The 27 T cell receptor beta chains reported below all come from one sample, sequenced in a study of CD8 T cells in ankylosing spondylitis. TCRdb processed the 5' RACE reads anew with MiXCR; each CDR3 protein has one entry. In the table there are under 250,000 distinct CDR3 sequences, roughly a third of which are singletons. The sequencing sample was made of blood, either unsorted or a sorted T cell fraction (not recorded which). These receptors were obtained from a male donor with ankylosing spondylitis or in good health (not recorded which).

In this sample, this clonotype turned up a few times. The chain couples TRBV12-3 or TRBV12-4 to TRBJ2-5; D possibly corresponds to TRBD2 (6 bases). Between the trimmed V and J ends, which lost 7 bases and 2 bases, there was a span of 11 bases. The CDR3 runs to 13 residues. In DNA, the CDR3 is TGTGCCAGCACGGGGCTAGCGCAAGAGACCCAGTACTTC. Protein sequence: CASTGLAQETQYF.

The rearrangement links TRBV9 to TRBJ1-4; a weak D match, TRBD1 (5 bases). CDR1 SGDLS and CDR2 YYNGEE come from the germline V gene. The V and J ends lost 0 bases and 1 base respectively, with 7 bases between them. This CDR3 is 15 amino acids long. CDR3 DNA sequence: TGTGCCAGCAGCGTAGAGGGGCGAACTAATGAAAAACTGTTTTTT. This gives the protein CASSVEGRTNEKLFF.

This clonotype came up a few times. The chain joins TRBV2 to TRBJ2-1, with TRBD2 matching 11 bases. Per germline, CDR1 SNHLY and CDR2 FYNNEI. V was clipped by 5 bases and J by 0 bases; unmatched bases: 6. This CDR3 comprises 17 residues. For the CDR3, the DNA is TGTGCCAGCAGTCCTCGACTAGCGGGGTTCTCCTACAATGAGCAGTTCTTC. Its protein product is CASSPRLAGFSYNEQFF. The whole variable domain, filled in from reference TRBV2 and TRBJ2-1, reads EPEVTQTPSHQVTQMGQEVILRCVPISNHLYFYWYRQILGQKVEFLVSFYNNEISEKSEIFDDQFSVERPDGSNFTLKIRSTKLEDSAMYFCASSPRLAGFSYNEQFFGPGTRLTVL.

This clonotype was found a few times. The junction departs from germline at one end; a sequencing error may be responsible. CDR3 protein: CASSTTGGSDEQYF. CDR3 sequence (DNA): TGTGCCAGCAGTACGACAGGGGGCTCCGACGAGCAGTACTTC. V gene TRBV12-3 or TRBV12-4 combines with J gene TRBJ2-7; 10 bases line up with TRBD1. This CDR3 spans 14 amino acids.

The chain joins TRBV12-3 or TRBV12-4 to TRBJ1-1, with D uncertain. Trimming shortened V by 3 bases and J by 7 bases, and 9 bases separated the two germline ends. The length of the CDR3 is 12 residues. As DNA, the CDR3 is TGTGCCAGCAGTTTGGAGGAGGGTGAAGCTTTCTTT. Translating it yields CASSLEEGEAFF.

The chain is built from TRBV19 and TRBJ2-5; a possible D gene is TRBD1 (6 bases). V was trimmed by 4 bases and J by 6 bases, leaving 15 bases between them. CDR1 LNHDA and CDR2 SQIVND come from the germline V gene (reference sequence). CDR3 size: 14 residues. CDR3 residues: CASSTLQGLKTQYF. The DNA for the CDR3 is TGTGCCAGTAGTACCCTACAGGGTCTCAAGACCCAGTACTTC.

The chain has TRBV10-2 and TRBJ1-1; D may be TRBD1 (6 bases). Germline V gives CDR1 WSHSY, CDR2 SAAADI. The germline V and J ends were trimmed by 7 bases and 4 bases, with 13 bases remaining between them. This CDR3 is 13 amino acids long. CDR3 region: CASNTDRSTEAFF. The CDR3 DNA reads as TGCGCCAGCAATACCGACAGGTCCACTGAAGCTTTCTTT.

This chain uses TRBV20-1 with TRBJ2-1, with D perhaps TRBD1 or TRBD2 (5 bases each). There are 15 residues in the CDR3. Trimming removed 2 bases from V and 0 bases from J, with 11 bases in between. Germline CDR1 reads DFQATT; CDR2 reads SNEGSKA (reference sequence). The CDR3 reads CSARSRDLSYNEQFF. CDR3 nucleotide sequence: TGCAGTGCTAGATCAAGGGACCTCTCCTACAATGAGCAGTTCTTC.

The genes are TRBV7-8 and TRBJ2-5; no definite D call. The V gene lost 3 bases and the J gene lost 5 bases, with 10 bases spanning the gap. This CDR3 contains 13 residues. The germline gives CDR1 SGHVS, CDR2 FQNEAQ. The CDR3 DNA is TGTGCCAGCAGCTTCGCGCTTGGGGAGACCCAGTACTTC. As protein: CASSFALGETQYF.

The CDR3 DNA reads as TGCAGTGCTAGATATGAGCGCAGCGAGCAGTACTTC. It yields the protein CSARYERSEQYF. This chain connects TRBV20-1 to TRBJ2-7; D uncertain. The germline V gene has CDR1 DFQATT and CDR2 SNEGSKA (reference sequence). The CDR3 runs 12 residues. Between the trimmed V and J ends, which lost 2 bases and 6 bases, there was a span of 11 bases.

In this sample, this clonotype turned up a few times. Relative to the germline gene, one junction end is altered; a read error may explain this. The chain joins TRBV7-3 to TRBJ2-3; 8 bases align to TRBD1. There are 12 residues in the CDR3. The germline CDR1 and CDR2 sequences are SGHTA and FQGTGA. Written as DNA, the CDR3 is TGTGCCAGCAGCCTAACAGGGGGTACGCAGTATTTT. It translates to CASSLTGGTQYF. The variable domain in full, with the rest retrieved from reference TRBV7-3 and TRBJ2-3, is GAGVSQTPSNKVTEKGKYVELRCDPISGHTALYWYRQSLGQGPEFLIYFQGTGAADDSGLPNDRFFAVRPEGSVSTLKIQRTERGDSAVYLCASSLTGGTQYFGPGTRLTVL.

This clonotype was seen at least ten times. The rearrangement uses TRBV29-1 and TRBJ1-2; D gene ambiguous. Deletions cut 8 bases from V and 7 bases from J, with 11 bases between. Germline V gene lookup returns CDR1 SQVTM and CDR2 ANQGSEA. The CDR3 runs 10 residues. The CDR3 sequence is CSHREGGYTF. CDR3 in DNA: TGCAGCCACCGGGAGGGTGGCTACACCTTC. The full variable domain, its missing parts supplied by reference TRBV29-1 and TRBJ1-2, is SAVISQKPSRDICQRGTSLTIQCQVDSQVTMMFWYRQQPGQSLTLIATANQGSEATYESGFVIDKFPISRPNLTFSTLTVSNMSPEDSSIYLCSHREGGYTFGSGTRLTVV.

The gene calls are TRBV6-6 and TRBJ2-7; D is ambiguous. This CDR3 spans 12 amino acids. Germline V gene sequence: CDR1 MNHNY, CDR2 SVGAGI (reference sequence). Deletions cut 8 bases from V and 3 bases from J, with 11 bases between. The CDR3 region has the DNA TGTGCCAGCGCCGAACTGATCTACGAGCAGTACTTC. It encodes CASAELIYEQYF.

The genes are TRBV20-1 and TRBJ2-7; 9 nucleotides match TRBD2. Germline lookup yields CDR1 DFQATT and CDR2 SNEGSKA (reference sequence). This CDR3 spans 15 amino acids. Trimming cost V 0 bases and J 1 base; bases outside gene matches: 4. In DNA form, the CDR3 reads TGCAGTGCTAGAGATAGCGGGGGCACTTCCTACGAGCAGTACTTC. It is translated as CSARDSGGTSYEQYF.

The chain has TRBV10-3 and TRBJ2-2; D might be TRBD1 (5 bases). Per germline, CDR1 ENHRY and CDR2 SYGVKD. Between the trimmed V and J ends, which lost 6 bases and 0 bases, there was a span of 8 bases. The CDR3 is 14 amino acids. DNA for the CDR3: TGTGCCATCAGACAGGAGTCGAACACCGGGGAGCTGTTTTTT. It yields the protein CAIRQESNTGELFF.

The V gene is TRBV6-5, the J gene TRBJ2-7, with D possibly matching TRBD2 (6 bases). The germline gives CDR1 MNHEY, CDR2 SVGAGI. This CDR3 region has 16 residues. V was trimmed by 4 bases and J by 0 bases, leaving 16 bases between them. The CDR3 loop reads CASSLEGQRSSYEQYF. In DNA, the CDR3 is TGTGCCAGCAGTTTGGAGGGGCAAAGGAGCTCCTACGAGCAGTACTTC.

The V and J genes are TRBV20-1 and TRBJ2-1; D might be TRBD2 (7 bases). Germline lookup yields CDR1 DFQATT and CDR2 SNEGSKA (reference sequence). Trimming removed 2 bases at V and 0 bases at J, with 14 bases between. The CDR3 is made up of 16 amino acids. In DNA, the CDR3 is TGCAGTGCTAGACGTCGGGGGGCCCTCTCCTACAATGAGCAGTTCTTC. It codes for CSARRRGALSYNEQFF.

The chain links TRBV9 to TRBJ2-1, with 8 bases aligning to TRBD2. There are 15 residues in the CDR3. V lost 4 bases, J lost 7 bases, and 10 bases stayed unmatched. Germline-derived CDR1 and CDR2 are SGDLS and YYNGEE. The CDR3 reads CASSRPGTSRNEQFF. As DNA, the CDR3 is TGTGCCAGCAGCCGTCCCGGGACTAGTAGGAATGAGCAGTTCTTC. The full variable domain, its missing parts supplied by reference TRBV9 and TRBJ2-1, is DSGVTQTPKHLITATGQRVTLRCSPRSGDLSVYWYQQSLDQGLQFLIQYYNGEERAKGNILERFSAQQFPDLHSELNLSSLELGDSALYFCASSRPGTSRNEQFFGPGTRLTVL.

This clonotype has at least ten counts. The rearrangement joins TRBV29-1 to TRBJ2-5; D unclear. CDR3 length: 12 residues. V was shortened by 6 bases and J by 5 bases, with 13 bases between the two germline ends. CDR1 SQVTM and CDR2 ANQGSEA come from the germline V gene. CDR3 DNA: TGCAGCGTCCTATCCGGGCGGGAGACCCAGTACTTC. Its translation is CSVLSGRETQYF.

The chain is built from TRBV15 and TRBJ2-3; no reliable D call. The germline V gene encodes CDR1 LNHNV and CDR2 YYDKDF (reference sequence). The V end lost 0 bases, the J end lost 5 bases, and 6 bases lay between the germline ends. The CDR3 spans 13 residues. The CDR3 here is CATSRDMGDTQYF. CDR3 in DNA: TGTGCCACCAGCAGAGATATGGGAGATACGCAGTATTTT.

This clonotype came up many times. An end of the junction does not agree with germline; a read error may underlie this. The rearrangement links TRBV5-1 to TRBJ2-7, with TRBD1 identical over 8 bases. The CDR3 is 14 amino acids. Germline V gene data show CDR1 as SGHRS and CDR2 as YFSETQ. The CDR3 spells CASSLGTGGYEQYF. The CDR3 DNA reads TGTGCCAGCAGTTTAGGAACAGGGGGCTACGAGCAGTACTTC.

This chain uses TRBV20-1 with TRBJ1-2; D gene uncertain. In germline, CDR1 is DFQATT, CDR2 SNEGSKA (reference sequence). The V gene lost 6 bases and the J gene lost 6 bases, with 23 bases spanning the gap. The CDR3 spans 15 residues. The CDR3 region has the DNA TGCAGTGCCCACGATGCGGCCACAACGCACGATGGCTACACCTTC. Residues: CSAHDAATTHDGYTF.

The V gene is TRBV12-3 or TRBV12-4, the J gene TRBJ2-7, with no clear D. This CDR3 comprises 15 residues. The ends were cut back, 5 bases at V and 0 bases at J, with 14 bases in the middle. CDR3 loop: CASSLLRVSSYEQYF. In DNA, the CDR3 is TGTGCCAGCAGTCTACTAAGGGTGAGCTCCTACGAGCAGTACTTC.

The rearrangement links TRBV27 to TRBJ2-7, with 12 bases aligning to TRBD1. Trimming removed 5 bases from V and 4 bases from J; junction bases left unmatched: 12. Germline V gives CDR1 MNHEY, CDR2 SMNVEV (reference sequence). CDR3 length equals 17 residues. As DNA, the CDR3 is TGTGCCAGCAGTCCATCGGGGGGGACAGGGGGCTTTTACGAGCAGTACTTC. Encoded protein: CASSPSGGTGGFYEQYF.

This clonotype has more than one count but fewer than ten. V usage is TRBV29-1 and J usage is TRBJ2-1, with D unresolved. Germline CDR1 is SQVTM and CDR2 is ANQGSEA. Trimming stripped 6 bases from V and 0 bases from J, with 12 bases between. The CDR3 covers 14 residues. The CDR3, as DNA: TGCAGCGTCTCACAAGTAGACTCCTACAATGAGCAGTTCTTC. This gives the protein CSVSQVDSYNEQFF.

The chain uses TRBV7-2 and TRBJ1-1; maybe TRBD1 (5 bases). The CDR3 totals 14 residues. CDR1 is SGHTA, CDR2 FQGNSA, per germline. The ends were cut back, 5 bases at V and 0 bases at J, with 10 bases in the middle. CDR3: CASSTQGVNTEAFF. DNA for the CDR3: TGTGCCAGCAGCACCCAGGGAGTGAACACTGAAGCTTTCTTT.

This clonotype occurred a few times. The rearrangement links TRBV27 to TRBJ2-7; tentative D call: TRBD2 (6 bases). Germline CDR1 is MNHEY and CDR2 is SMNVEV (reference sequence). The V gene lost 5 bases and the J gene lost 3 bases, with 14 bases spanning the gap. The CDR3 spans 14 residues. The CDR3 bases are TGTGCCAGCAGTCGCGGGGACGCCTACTACGAGCAGTACTTC. Translating gives CASSRGDAYYEQYF.